This TCR beta chain was captured in a study of breast tumors, draining lymph nodes, adjacent tissues. Whole-study findings and limits: Data only fit, rather than demonstrated, lymph node origin of most tumor T cells. Luminal-like breast cancer showed significantly greater tumor-nontumor repertoire similarity than basal-like breast cancer did. Tumor repertoires ranked between lymph nodes and nontumor tissue in diversity, with V and J gene preferences.

The V gene's germline CDR1 is SGHNT and CDR2 YENEEA. CDR3 length: 16 amino acids. Breast cancer patients provided tissue from their axillary draining lymph nodes. One entry per CDR3 protein results from TCRdb running MiXCR on the multiplex PCR reads. Among around 290,000 distinct CDR3 sequences listed, 30% to 35% were seen once. Only a few counts were recorded for this clonotype. Its antigen is unknown. A read error may account for a junction end that differs from germline. Sequencing was carried out using axillary lymph node tissue. This TCR came from a female donor with breast cancer. Some clones in this sample may be carry-over from other donors' samples. The chain combines TRBV11-3 with TRBJ2-1, with D possibly being TRBD2 (5 bases). CDR3 in DNA: TGTGCCAGCAGCTTAGATCTTACTAGATCCTGCAATGAGCAGTTCTTC. Its protein product is CASSLDLTRSCNEQFF.